Listed below are T cell receptor beta chains from one sample, sequenced in a study of radiation and T cells in renal cell carcinoma. Profiled with immunoSEQ multiplex PCR; TCRdb holds only in-frame clones, not every one. The sample records roughly 170,000 clones, about nine tenths being singletons. The starting material was blood, obtained from a patient whose treatment included radiotherapy and nephrectomy. These receptors originate from a woman aged 45-59 years with renal cell carcinoma. Both conserved end residues are part of each CDR3. A D gene is named only where the DNA matches it firmly. Clone sizes are given selectively: once, few, many, or a class where the clone is expanded.

TRBJ1-1 | . | TRBV4-2 | TRBD1 | TGTGCCAGCAGCCAAGCGAAGGGGGCGAACACTGAAGCTTTCTTT | CASSQAKGANTEAFF
TRBJ1-2 | . | TRBV6-1 | . | TGTGCCAGCAGTGAAGCTCGTGGCTACACCTTC | CASSEARGYTF
TRBJ2-7 | . | TRBV6-5 | . | TGTGCCAGCACCGACCCTTATTACGAGCAGTACTTC | CASTDPYYEQYF
TRBJ1-5 | . | TRBV19 | . | TGTGCCAGTAGTACAATCAACCGGGGACGCGAGCATTTT | CASSTINRGREHF
TRBJ2-1 | once | TRBV19 | . | TGTGCCAGTAGTATGGGACCCTCACGGGCCAATGAGCAGTTCTTC | CASSMGPSRANEQFF
TRBJ2-1 | . | TRBV18 | TRBD2 | TGTGCCAGCTCCCCTAGCGGGGCCAGAGAGCAGTTCTTC | CASSPSGAREQFF
TRBJ2-5 | . | TRBV18 | . | TGTGCCAGCTCACCACAAGAGACCCAGTACTTC | CASSPQETQYF
TRBJ2-3 | . | TRBV2 | TRBD2 | TGTGCCAGCAGTGGCCCCCTCGGGGGGGTAGGCACAGATACGCAGTATTTT | CASSGPLGGVGTDTQYF
TRBJ1-6 | many | TRBV12-5 | TRBD1 | TGTGCTAGTGGTTTGGGACAGGGGGCCGATTCACCCCTCCACTTT | CASGLGQGADSPLHF
TRBJ1-4 | . | TRBV4-3 | . | TGCGCCAGCAGCCAAGATCGGGTGGGGTTTGAAAAACTGTTTTTT | CASSQDRVGFEKLFF
TRBJ2-3 | . | TRBV19 | TRBD1 | TGTGCCAGTAGCCCGCCCGGGACAGGGGGCACTTGGTATTTT | CASSPPGTGGTWYF
TRBJ2-1 | . | TRBV5-1 | . | TGCGCCAGCAGCGTGGGTTTGGGGGGAATAAATGAGCAGTTCTTC | CASSVGLGGINEQFF